Here is one T cell receptor beta chain with its context. These data are taken from a study of control samples from healthy donors and cancer patients. Sequencing was performed with immunoSEQ multiplex PCR; in TCRdb, only in-frame clones are kept and a portion is missing. The table has 90,000 to 100,000 clones, roughly 83% seen once. The CDR3 spans 14 residues. Trimming took off 3 bases at V and 6 bases at J, with 18 bases between the two ends. CDR1 is GTSNPN and CDR2 is SVGIG in the germline V gene (reference sequence). The gene calls are TRBV30 and TRBJ2-7; D is possibly TRBD2 (6 bases). The source is a woman in her twenties or thirties in good health. The material sequenced was blood. CDR3 nucleotides: TGTGCCTGGAGCCAAGGCGGGGCTTTCGGCGAGCAGTACTTC. Its protein product is CAWSQGGAFGEQYF.